This T cell receptor beta chain was sequenced during a study of control samples from healthy donors and cancer patients (dated by TCRdb to 2018 to 2021). As for this clone: Its target antigen remains unknown. Qualities for individual bases were not recorded, and no much larger clone is one base off.

The library came from the immunoSEQ multiplex PCR assay. Imported from immuneACCESS, the table was reduced by TCRdb to in-frame sequences with V and J called. These copies leave out some clones; in studies compared against another copy, an unresolved V gene accounts for under half, and the cause of the remainder is not known. In all, the sample holds 150,000 to 180,000 clones, and about 94% of those were seen once. Approximately 6% of the sample is taken by the ten largest. The sequencing input was blood. The clonotype originates from a man between 35 and 55 years old in good health.

CDR3 reads: CASTSRGRGDTQYF. The DNA sequence is as follows: TGTGCCAGCACCTCCAGGGGGCGAGGAGATACGCAGTATTTT. The chain joins TRBV25-1 to TRBJ2-3, with TRBD1 matching 8 junction bases. From the germline V gene, CDR1 is MGHDK and CDR2 is SYGVNS. From V the trimming removes 7 bases and from J it removes 5 bases, while the gene matches leave 8 bases of the junction unaccounted for. The CDR3, from cysteine to phenylalanine, totals 14 residues. Here the CDR3 DNA is all that survives: 42 bases in frame from base 1.